This T cell receptor (beta chain) was sequenced for a study of cytomegalovirus exposure and HLA in healthy donors (dated by TCRdb to the late 2010s). Regarding the study in general: An earlier analysis of several hundred of the donors reported approximately 300 Gb of sequence data and around 110 million unique TCR beta sequences from some 180 million T cells. Both class I and class II loci were covered by HLA typing, at four-digit resolution. The number of donors typed differed by locus, with about 620-630 for A, B, C, DRB1 and DQB1, over 500 for DQA1, 600 to 610 for DPA1, and some 470 for DPB1. The study was designed to test whether signatures of past pathogen exposure could be identified by cataloging public T cell receptors. Approximately 310 gigabases of sequencing data and around 80 million unique TCR sequences made up an early release that covered several hundred HLA-typed donors. The T cell repertoires of 666 subjects were profiled by immunosequencing and related to cytomegalovirus serostatus. Along with the roughly 710-subject first cohort, a separate validation cohort of over 90 different subjects was used. An earlier analysis of several hundred of the donors applied high-throughput TCR beta sequencing to assess whether each TCR beta V gene segment acted as functional or pseudogenic. Rather than drawing on any new phenotypic data, the later analysis identified candidate immune exposures from TCR beta sequences and the way those sequences occurred across donors. Genome-wide SNP genotypes for about three fifths of the 666 donors were used in a later genetic analysis, which treated that subset as a discovery cohort. Across approximately 400 genotyped donors of the cohort, an average of approximately 200,000 unique TCR beta nucleotide sequences per donor were sequenced, and roughly 20% of those sequences were non-productive. Donor age, sex, ethnicity and CMV serostatus were collected together with the repertoire data. Every discovery cohort repertoire had been produced on one sequencing platform. In a later analysis, previously published TCR beta repertoires from 550 to 750 donors were re-analyzed and high-resolution HLA genotyping was added so that TCR occurrence patterns could be studied. Five DR-DQ haplotypes were treated as single units for association and clustering because of strong linkage in the cohort. The genetic ancestry cluster associated with self-reported Caucasian donors included over 80% of the 398 genotyped donors. To predict cytomegalovirus infection status, the study brought together high-throughput TCR immunosequencing, statistical association of individual TCRs with disease status, and machine learning. General study outcomes and caveats: At a false discovery rate of 0.05, a later analysis linked about 16,000 TCR beta sequences to specific HLA alleles. When HLA alleles, especially DR and DQ, strongly co-occurred, attributing TCR associations to individual alleles was difficult. A total of 150 to 200 TCR beta chains were listed by the study as associated with cytomegalovirus. Roughly uniform sequencing depth across donors was assumed in presence/absence analyses, although this assumption may not hold. The authors suggested that the approach could potentially be extended to other disease states and immunological phenotypes. Because HLA typing was unavailable for some donors at each locus, only the typed subset was used in association tests. Compared with equally common non-associated chains, HLA-associated TCR beta chains in a later analysis were more clonally expanded and had lower generation probabilities. In an earlier analysis of roughly 560 of the donors, most TCR beta V segments were observed in productive rearrangements about 90% or about 30% of the time, broadly matching IMGT annotations. Correlated functional status among segregating V segments might reflect linkage disequilibrium, but an unknown experimental factor could not be ruled out. A later analysis found that most CMV-associated TCR beta chains appeared HLA-restricted, with HLA associations seemingly driven largely by CMV exposure. A further reported finding was that TCR beta sequences accurately predicted the HLA-A and HLA-B alleles for most subjects in the first cohort. A later genetic analysis reported fewer N-insertions in productive TCRs among donors in an Asian-associated ancestry cluster than the approximately 700-donor mean. Most TCR sequences were seen in very few donors, while some public TCRs were found in many individuals. According to a later analysis, parvovirus B19, influenza, CMV and Epstein-Barr virus appeared linked to several top co-occurrence clusters. The earlier analysis of 587 of the donors excluded some 15 rarely observed V segments, including chromosome 9 orphons, because counts were too low. Only TCR beta chains were sequenced in this cohort, and the absence of alpha or paired-chain data limited detectable features. A cluster of highly shared sequence variants was judged likely to represent a technical artifact of the sequencing pipeline. Cytomegalovirus status was reported to be diagnosed by the classifier with high specificity and sensitivity in both the original and validation cohorts. V-gene and J-gene trimming of TCR beta chains was associated with a missense DCLRE1C variant in a later genetic analysis, and the association was replicated in an independent cohort. A few of the identified cytomegalovirus-associated TCR beta chains were confirmed in vitro to be specific for cytomegalovirus antigens. The only immune exposure information available for the cohort was CMV serostatus. According to a later analysis, TCR association rates differed among HLA loci, with DRB1 alleles showing the most associated TCRs and HLA-C alleles showing the fewest.

Library preparation was by the immunoSEQ multiplex PCR assay. The multiplex PCR relied on a mix of 60 forward primers for TCR Vbeta segments and 13 reverse primers for TCR Jbeta segments. Amplification of the CDR3 region of rearranged TCR beta genes was performed with a multiplex PCR assay on genomic DNA. The Illumina HiSeq System was used to sequence the amplified TCR beta libraries as 87-base-pair reads. The original methods were these. A later analysis counted about 76 million unique TCR beta chains across the roughly 700 repertoires, and some 11 million of these chains were shared by at least two donors. Raw reads were error-corrected and collapsed into unique sequences with a nearest-neighbor algorithm that merged closely related sequences to remove PCR and sequencing errors. CDR3 sequences were aligned to IMGT reference sequences to assign V, D and J gene segments. For a sequence to be retained, at least a six-nucleotide match to both a V gene segment and a J gene segment was required. Rearrangements were classified as productive when the CDR3 lacked stop codons and remained in frame with V and J, and all other rearrangements were classified as non-productive. Following IMGT convention, CDR3 was defined as the stretch from the second conserved V-encoded cysteine up to the conserved J-encoded phenylalanine. The earlier analysis of approximately 590 of the donors excluded any sequence lacking an unambiguous match to a single V gene segment. In an earlier analysis of several hundred of the donors, V segments were called functional above 56.7% productive rearrangements and were called segregating when the between-donor standard deviation exceeded 5%. To diagnose cytomegalovirus status from the catalog of TCR beta chain sequences, a statistical classification framework was built. A later analysis assigned V and J genes by comparing TCR nucleotide sequences with IMGT/GENE-DB human TR gene sequences. The TCRdist pipeline was used in a later analysis to assign CDR3 sequences and most-parsimonious VDJ recombination scenarios. A later analysis defined each TCR beta chain by its CDR3 amino acid sequence plus V-gene family, and excluded reads lacking a unique V-gene family. To address suspected cross-contamination and a sequencing artifact, a later analysis removed 450 to 700 highly shared, low-generation-probability nucleotide sequences. A later analysis calculated a clonal expansion index for each public chain from normalized within-repertoire ranks of inferred template counts. In a later analysis, generation probabilities were computed using a VDJ recombination model fitted to out-of-frame rearrangements, and the results were checked against IGoR. Hypergeometric tests were used in a later analysis to score TCR-TCR, TCR-HLA and TCR-CMV co-occurrence, with a repertoire-size bias correction applied to the TCR pairs. A later analysis estimated false discovery rates by permuting HLA or CMV assignments 20 times. In a later analysis, co-occurring TCRs were grouped using DBSCAN, and TCRdist sequence similarity was added for clustering within HLA-allele-positive subsets. Repertoires with fewer than 30,000 or more than 120,000 public chains were left out of co-occurrence clustering, as were roughly five repertoires with anomalous nucleotide sharing. TCRdb took over this immuneACCESS table, retaining in-frame rearrangements with V and J assigned. Such tables are incomplete; in checked studies, under half of the missing clones stem from an unresolved V gene, and the remainder is unexplained. V, J and clone size are taken as reported in that table, and D and trimming were inferred from the DNA itself. Counted in this sample were fewer than 130,000 clones; approximately 70% of them appeared once. Approximately 10% of the sample goes to the ten largest clones.

As for this clone: Its antigen is currently not known. No base quality values were provided; no much bigger clone lies one nucleotide off.

The cohort consisted of 650 to 700 healthy bone marrow donors. At the time of sampling, all cohort members were nominally healthy, though unrecorded immune exposures were likely present. The donor was CMV seropositive and belonged to the group of over 250 seropositive cohort members. A peripheral blood sample was provided by each donor, and peripheral blood mononuclear cells were used for TCR beta sequencing. Genomic DNA extraction from the blood cell samples was performed with the Qiagen DNeasy Blood Extraction Kit. Sequencing was carried out using PBMCs. The receptor's source is a man aged 40-49 years in good health and CMV-seropositive.

The encoded CDR3 is CATGGASSYNEQFF. The sequenced DNA is TGTGCCACCGGCGGGGCTAGCTCCTACAATGAGCAGTTCTTC. The V and J segments used are TRBV19 and TRBJ2-1; perhaps TRBD2 is the D gene, with 6 bases matching. Relative to germline, V is 10 bases shorter and J is 0 bases shorter, with 13 bases between their ends. The CDR3 starts with the cysteine, ends with the phenylalanine, and has 14 residues. Left in the record is the CDR3 DNA by itself, 42 bases read in frame from the first base. CDR1 and CDR2 (LNHDA, SQIVND) derive from the germline V gene (reference sequence).